The T cell receptor beta chain described here comes from a study of blood T cell repertoires in COVID-19. Trimming cost V 0 bases and J 7 bases, with 13 bases left between them. Looked up from germline, CDR1 is SGDLS and CDR2 is YYNGEE. The CDR3 is 14 residues long. Using immunoSEQ multiplex PCR, the repertoire was profiled, and TCRdb retains in-frame clones only, with some absent. The table shows 130,000 to 150,000 clones, with 80% occurring only once. The material sequenced was peripheral blood. The chain has TRBV9 and TRBJ1-1, with a possible D match to TRBD1 (6 bases). The receptor's source is a woman aged 50 to 65 with acute or convalescent COVID-19. The CDR3: CASSVGNRVGEAFF. The CDR3, as DNA: TGTGCCAGCAGCGTAGGAAACAGGGTGGGTGAAGCTTTCTTT. The variable domain in full, completed from reference TRBV9 and TRBJ1-1, reads DSGVTQTPKHLITATGQRVTLRCSPRSGDLSVYWYQQSLDQGLQFLIQYYNGEERAKGNILERFSAQQFPDLHSELNLSSLELGDSALYFCASSVGNRVGEAFFGQGTRLTVV.